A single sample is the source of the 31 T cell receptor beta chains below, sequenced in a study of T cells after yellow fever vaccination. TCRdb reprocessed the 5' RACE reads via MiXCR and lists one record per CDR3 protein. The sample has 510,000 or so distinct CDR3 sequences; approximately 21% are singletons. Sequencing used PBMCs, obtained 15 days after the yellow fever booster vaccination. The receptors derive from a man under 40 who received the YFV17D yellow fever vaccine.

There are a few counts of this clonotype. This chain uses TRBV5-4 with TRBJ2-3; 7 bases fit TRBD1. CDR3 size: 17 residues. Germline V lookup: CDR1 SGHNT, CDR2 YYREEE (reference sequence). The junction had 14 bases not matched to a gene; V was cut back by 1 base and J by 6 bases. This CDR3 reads CASSLYLGGTQRDTQYF. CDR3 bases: TGTGCCAGCAGCTTGTACCTAGGGGGCACACAGCGGGATACGCAGTATTTT.

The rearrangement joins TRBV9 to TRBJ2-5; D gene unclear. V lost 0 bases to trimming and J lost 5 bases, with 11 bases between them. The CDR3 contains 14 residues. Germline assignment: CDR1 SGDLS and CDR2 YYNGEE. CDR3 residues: CASSVGPEIETQYF. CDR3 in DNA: TGTGCCAGCAGCGTAGGACCCGAAATCGAGACCCAGTACTTC.

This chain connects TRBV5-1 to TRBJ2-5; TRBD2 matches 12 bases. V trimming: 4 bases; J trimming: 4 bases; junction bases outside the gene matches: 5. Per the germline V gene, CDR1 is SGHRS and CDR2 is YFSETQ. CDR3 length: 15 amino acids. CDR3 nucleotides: TGCGCCAGCAGCAGATCGGGACTAGCGGGAGAGACCCAGTACTTC. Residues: CASSRSGLAGETQYF.

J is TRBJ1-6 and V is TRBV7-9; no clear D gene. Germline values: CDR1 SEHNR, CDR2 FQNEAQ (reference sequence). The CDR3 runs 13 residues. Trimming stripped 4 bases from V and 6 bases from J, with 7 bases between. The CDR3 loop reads CASSSGVNSPLHF. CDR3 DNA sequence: TGTGCCAGCAGCTCTGGTGTTAATTCACCCCTCCACTTT.

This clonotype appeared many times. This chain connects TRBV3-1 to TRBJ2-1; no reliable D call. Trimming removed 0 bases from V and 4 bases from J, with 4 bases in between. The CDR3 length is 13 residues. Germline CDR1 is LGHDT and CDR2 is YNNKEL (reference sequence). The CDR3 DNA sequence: TGTGCCAGCAGCCAAGATGCGTACAATGAGCAGTTCTTC. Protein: CASSQDAYNEQFF.

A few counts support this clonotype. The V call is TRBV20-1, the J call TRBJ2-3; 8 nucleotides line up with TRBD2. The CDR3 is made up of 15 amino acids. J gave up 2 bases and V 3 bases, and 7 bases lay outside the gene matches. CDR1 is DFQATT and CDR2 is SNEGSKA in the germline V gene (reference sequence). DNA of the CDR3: TGCAGTGCTAGTGCCCTAGCGGGCTACACAGATACGCAGTATTTT. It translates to CSASALAGYTDTQYF.

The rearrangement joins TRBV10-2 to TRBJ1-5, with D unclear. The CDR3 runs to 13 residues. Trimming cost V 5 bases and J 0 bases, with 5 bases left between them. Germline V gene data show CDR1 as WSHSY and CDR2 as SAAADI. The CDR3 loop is CASSTNSNQPQHF. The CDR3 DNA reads TGCGCCAGCAGTACCAATAGCAATCAGCCCCAGCATTTT.

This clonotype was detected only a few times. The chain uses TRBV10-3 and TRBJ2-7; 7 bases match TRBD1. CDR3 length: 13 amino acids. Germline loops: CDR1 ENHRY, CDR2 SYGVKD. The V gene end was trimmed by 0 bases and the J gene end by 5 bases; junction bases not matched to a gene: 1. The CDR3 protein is CAISESTGDEQYF. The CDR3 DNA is TGTGCCATCAGTGAGTCCACAGGGGACGAGCAGTACTTC.

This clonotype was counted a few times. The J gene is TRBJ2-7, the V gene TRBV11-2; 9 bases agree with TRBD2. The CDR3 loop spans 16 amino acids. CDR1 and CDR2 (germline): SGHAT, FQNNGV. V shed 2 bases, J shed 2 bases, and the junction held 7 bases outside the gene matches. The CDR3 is CASSLLSSGVAYEQYF. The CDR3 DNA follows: TGTGCCAGCAGCTTATTGTCTAGCGGGGTGGCCTACGAGCAGTACTTC.

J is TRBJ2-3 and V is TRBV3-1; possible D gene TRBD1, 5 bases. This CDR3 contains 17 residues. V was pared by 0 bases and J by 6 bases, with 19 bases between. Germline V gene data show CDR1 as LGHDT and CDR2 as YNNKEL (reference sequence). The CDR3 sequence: CASSQDPLLRGADTQYF. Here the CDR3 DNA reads TGTGCCAGCAGCCAAGATCCGTTACTAAGGGGTGCGGATACGCAGTATTTT.

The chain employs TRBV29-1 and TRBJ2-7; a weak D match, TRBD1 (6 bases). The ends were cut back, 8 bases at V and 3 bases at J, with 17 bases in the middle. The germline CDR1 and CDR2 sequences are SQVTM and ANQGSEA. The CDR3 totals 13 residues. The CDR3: CSFNLGQHYEQYF. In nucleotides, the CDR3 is TGCAGCTTCAACCTCGGACAGCACTACGAGCAGTACTTC.

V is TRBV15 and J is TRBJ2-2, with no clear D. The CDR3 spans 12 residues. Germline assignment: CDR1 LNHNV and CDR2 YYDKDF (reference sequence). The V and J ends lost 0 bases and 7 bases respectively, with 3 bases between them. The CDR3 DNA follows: TGTGCCACCAGCAGAGATGGCGGGGAGCTGTTTTTT. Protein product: CATSRDGGELFF.

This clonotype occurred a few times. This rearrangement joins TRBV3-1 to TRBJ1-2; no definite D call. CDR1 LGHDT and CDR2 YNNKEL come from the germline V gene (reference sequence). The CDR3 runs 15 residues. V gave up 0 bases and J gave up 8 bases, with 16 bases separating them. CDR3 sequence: CASSQDFVRRRGYTF. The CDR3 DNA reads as TGTGCCAGCAGCCAAGATTTTGTGCGACGGCGGGGCTACACCTTC.

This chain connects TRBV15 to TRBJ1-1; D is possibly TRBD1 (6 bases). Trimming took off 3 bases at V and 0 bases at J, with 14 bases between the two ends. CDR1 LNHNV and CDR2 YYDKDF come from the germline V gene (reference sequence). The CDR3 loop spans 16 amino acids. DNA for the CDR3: TGTGCCACCAGCAGGGGAGGCAGGGGACTGAACACTGAAGCTTTCTTT. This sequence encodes CATSRGGRGLNTEAFF. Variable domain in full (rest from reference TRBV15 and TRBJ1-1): DAMVIQNPRYQVTQFGKPVTLSCSQTLNHNVMYWYQQKSSQAPKLLFHYYDKDFNNEADTPDNFQSRRPNTSFCFLDIRSPGLGDTAMYLCATSRGGRGLNTEAFFGQGTRLTVV.

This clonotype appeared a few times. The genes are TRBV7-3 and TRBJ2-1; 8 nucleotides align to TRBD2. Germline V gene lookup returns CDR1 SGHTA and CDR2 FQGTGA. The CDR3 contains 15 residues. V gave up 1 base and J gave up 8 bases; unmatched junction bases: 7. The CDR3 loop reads CASSLNAGGFDEQFF. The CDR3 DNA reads TGTGCCAGCAGCTTAAATGCGGGAGGTTTCGATGAGCAGTTCTTC.

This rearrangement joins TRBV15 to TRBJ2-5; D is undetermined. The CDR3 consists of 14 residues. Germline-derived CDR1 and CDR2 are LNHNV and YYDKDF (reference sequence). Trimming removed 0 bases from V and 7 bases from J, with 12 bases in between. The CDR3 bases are TGTGCCACCAGCAGAGAAGGAAGAGGTGGGACCCAGTACTTC. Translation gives CATSREGRGGTQYF.

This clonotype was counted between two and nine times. The CDR3 reads CSARTSRASNTEAFF. Here the CDR3 DNA reads TGCAGTGCTAGAACCTCCCGGGCCTCGAACACTGAAGCTTTCTTT. The J gene is TRBJ1-1, the V gene TRBV20-1; D is undetermined. The CDR3 spans 15 residues. V lost 2 bases and J 1 base, leaving 14 bases between the germline ends. Germline-derived CDR1 and CDR2 are DFQATT and SNEGSKA (reference sequence).

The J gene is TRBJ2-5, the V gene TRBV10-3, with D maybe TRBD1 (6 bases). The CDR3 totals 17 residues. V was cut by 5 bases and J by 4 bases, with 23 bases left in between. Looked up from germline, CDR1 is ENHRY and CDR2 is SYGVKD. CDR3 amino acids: CAISSDRTPLERETQYF. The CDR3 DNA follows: TGTGCCATCAGTTCCGACAGGACCCCCTTGGAGCGAGAGACCCAGTACTTC.

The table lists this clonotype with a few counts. CDR3 sequence (DNA): TGCAGCGTTGTACAGGGGGACACTGAAGCTTTCTTT. Translated: CSVVQGDTEAFF. V is TRBV29-1 and J is TRBJ1-1, with TRBD1 identical over 8 bases. J lost 3 bases, V lost 4 bases, and 1 base had no gene match. CDR1 and CDR2 from the germline V gene are SQVTM and ANQGSEA. The CDR3 extends over 12 amino acids. The full variable domain, with the rest looked up from reference TRBV29-1 and TRBJ1-1, is SAVISQKPSRDICQRGTSLTIQCQVDSQVTMMFWYRQQPGQSLTLIATANQGSEATYESGFVIDKFPISRPNLTFSTLTVSNMSPEDSSIYLCSVVQGDTEAFFGQGTRLTVV.

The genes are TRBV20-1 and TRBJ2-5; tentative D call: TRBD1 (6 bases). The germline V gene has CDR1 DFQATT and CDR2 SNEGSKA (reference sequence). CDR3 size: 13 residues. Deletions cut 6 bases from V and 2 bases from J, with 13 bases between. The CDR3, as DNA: TGCAGTGCAGCCAGGGACATACAAGAGACCCAGTACTTC. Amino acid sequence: CSAARDIQETQYF.

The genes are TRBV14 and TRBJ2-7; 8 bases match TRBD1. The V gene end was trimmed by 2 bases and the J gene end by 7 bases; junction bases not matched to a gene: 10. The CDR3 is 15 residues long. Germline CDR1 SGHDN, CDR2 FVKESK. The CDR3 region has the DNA TGTGCCAGCAGCCAAAACTTTCAGGGGGCGCGAGAGCAGTACTTC. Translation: CASSQNFQGAREQYF.

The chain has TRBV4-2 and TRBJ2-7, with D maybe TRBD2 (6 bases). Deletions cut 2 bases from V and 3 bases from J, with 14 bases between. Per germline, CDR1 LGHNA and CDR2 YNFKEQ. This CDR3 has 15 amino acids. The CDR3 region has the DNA TGTGCCAGCAGCCAAATGAGACTAGGTGACTACGAGCAGTACTTC. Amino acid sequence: CASSQMRLGDYEQYF.

The CDR3 nucleotides are TGTGCCAGCAGCCGCCCGGGGACAGGAGGCCATGGCTACACCTTC. This translates into CASSRPGTGGHGYTF. V and J are TRBV7-9 and TRBJ1-2; 8 bases agree with TRBD1. CDR3 length: 15 residues. J lost 6 bases, V lost 5 bases, and 11 bases had no gene match. Germline assignment: CDR1 SEHNR and CDR2 FQNEAQ (reference sequence).

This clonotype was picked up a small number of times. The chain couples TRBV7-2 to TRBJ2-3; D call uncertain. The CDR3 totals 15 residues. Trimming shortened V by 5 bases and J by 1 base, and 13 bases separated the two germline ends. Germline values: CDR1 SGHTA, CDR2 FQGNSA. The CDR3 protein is CASSPQRGRTDTQYF. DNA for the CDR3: TGTGCCAGCAGCCCCCAAAGAGGTCGCACAGATACGCAGTATTTT.

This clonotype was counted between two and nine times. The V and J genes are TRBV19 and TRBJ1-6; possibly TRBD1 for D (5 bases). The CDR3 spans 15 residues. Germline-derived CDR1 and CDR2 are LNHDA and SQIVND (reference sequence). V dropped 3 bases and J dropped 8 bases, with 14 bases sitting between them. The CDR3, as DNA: TGTGCCAGTAGTATCGGGGACTGGAGTGATTCACCCCTCCACTTT. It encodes CASSIGDWSDSPLHF. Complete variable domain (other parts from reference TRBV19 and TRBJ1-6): DGGITQSPKYLFRKEGQNVTLSCEQNLNHDAMYWYRQDPGQGLRLIYYSQIVNDFQKGDIAEGYSVSREKKESFPLTVTSAQKNPTAFYLCASSIGDWSDSPLHFGNGTRLTVT.

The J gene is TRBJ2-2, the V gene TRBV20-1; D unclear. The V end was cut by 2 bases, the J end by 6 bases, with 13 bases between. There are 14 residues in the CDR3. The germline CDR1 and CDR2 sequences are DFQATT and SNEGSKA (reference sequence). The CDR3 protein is CSARSLDGPGELFF. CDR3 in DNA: TGCAGTGCTAGAAGCCTTGATGGGCCCGGGGAGCTGTTTTTT.

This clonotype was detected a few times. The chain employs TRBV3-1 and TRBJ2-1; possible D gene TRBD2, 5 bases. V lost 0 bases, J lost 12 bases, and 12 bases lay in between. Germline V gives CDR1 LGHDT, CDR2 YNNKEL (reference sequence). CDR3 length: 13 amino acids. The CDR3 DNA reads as TGTGCCAGCAGCCAAGATGGAGAAGGAGGGCAGTTCTTC. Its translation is CASSQDGEGGQFF.

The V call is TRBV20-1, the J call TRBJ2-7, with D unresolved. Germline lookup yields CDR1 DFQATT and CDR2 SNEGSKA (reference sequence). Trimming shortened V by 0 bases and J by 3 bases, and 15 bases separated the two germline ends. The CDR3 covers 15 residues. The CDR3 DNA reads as TGCAGTGCTAGAGATAGTTCCAGGCAGCTCTACGAGCAGTACTTC. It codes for CSARDSSRQLYEQYF.

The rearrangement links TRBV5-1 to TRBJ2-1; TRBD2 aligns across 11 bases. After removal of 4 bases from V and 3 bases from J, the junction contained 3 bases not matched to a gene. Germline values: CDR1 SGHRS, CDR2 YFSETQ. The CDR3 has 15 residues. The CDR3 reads CASSVGLAGYNEQFF. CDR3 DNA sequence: TGCGCCAGCAGCGTTGGACTAGCGGGCTACAATGAGCAGTTCTTC.

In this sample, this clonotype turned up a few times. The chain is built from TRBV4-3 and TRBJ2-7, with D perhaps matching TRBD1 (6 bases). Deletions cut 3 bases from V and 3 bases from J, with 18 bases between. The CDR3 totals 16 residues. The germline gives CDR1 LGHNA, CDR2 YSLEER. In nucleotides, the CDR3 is TGCGCCAGCAGCCAGGCGCGCACAGGGTTGGTCTACGAGCAGTACTTC. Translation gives CASSQARTGLVYEQYF.

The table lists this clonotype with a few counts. The CDR3 sequence is CASSFDSRYGYTF. The DNA of the CDR3 is TGTGCCAGCAGTTTTGACAGTCGCTATGGCTACACCTTC. The chain combines TRBV12-3 or TRBV12-4 with TRBJ1-2, with a possible D match to TRBD1 (5 bases). This CDR3 is built from 13 residues. V was shortened by 3 bases and J by 4 bases, with 9 bases between the two germline ends.